Listed below are T cell receptor beta chains from one sample, sequenced in a study of blood T cell repertoires in COVID-19. The method was immunoSEQ multiplex PCR; TCRdb's version includes in-frame clones alone and lacks a portion of them. The repertoire consists of about 190,000 clones, with about nine tenths occurring once and the leading ten covering around 2.3%. Sample: peripheral blood. These TCRs come from a man between 65 and 79 years old with active or convalescent COVID-19. CDR3s include the opening cysteine and the closing phenylalanine or tryptophan. The order of the fields is V gene, J gene, clone size, D gene, CDR3 protein, CDR3 DNA. D genes are given only for firm matches. Size values are once, few and many counts, or a class for expanded clones, and some rows have none.

TRBV2	TRBJ2-7	.	TRBD1	CASNSFRDSSYEQYF	TGTGCCAGCAATTCGTTCCGGGACAGTTCCTACGAGCAGTACTTC
TRBV28	TRBJ2-1	.	.	CASSFKRNTYNEQFF	TGTGCCAGCAGTTTCAAGCGGAACACCTACAATGAGCAGTTCTTC
TRBV11-2	TRBJ2-1	.	TRBD2	CASSQTGGGNNEQFF	TGTGCCAGCAGCCAGACGGGCGGGGGTAACAATGAGCAGTTCTTC
TRBV27	TRBJ1-5	few	.	CASSRGNQPQHF	TGTGCCAGCAGTAGGGGTAACCAGCCCCAGCATTTT
TRBV7-9	TRBJ2-4	.	TRBD2	CASSFSRLAGSGNIQYF	TGTGCCAGCAGCTTTTCCCGACTAGCGGGGAGTGGGAACATTCAGTACTTC
TRBV7-2	TRBJ1-1	.	.	CASSLSGGVTEAFF	TGTGCCAGCAGCTTAAGCGGGGGGGTCACTGAAGCTTTCTTT
TRBV7-2	TRBJ1-4	.	.	CASARTAVREKLFF	TGTGCCAGCGCACGGACAGCCGTTCGGGAAAAACTGTTTTTT
TRBV5-6	TRBJ2-2	.	TRBD1	CASSLSGGITGELFF	TGTGCCAGCAGCTTGTCAGGGGGCATCACCGGGGAGCTGTTTTTT
TRBV11-3	TRBJ2-1	.	TRBD2	CASSPRLAGGPNEQFF	TGTGCCAGCAGCCCCCGACTAGCGGGAGGGCCAAATGAGCAGTTCTTC
TRBV5-1	TRBJ2-7	few	TRBD1	CASSRQGAHEQYF	TGCGCCAGCTCTCGACAGGGGGCCCACGAGCAGTACTTC
TRBV6-2/TRBV6-3	TRBJ2-3	few	.	CASSSWGTTDTQYF	TGTGCCAGCAGTTCCTGGGGGACTACAGATACGCAGTATTTT
TRBV19	TRBJ2-3	.	.	CATNPRGGGGTDTQYF	TGTGCCACCAACCCTAGGGGAGGCGGGGGCACAGATACGCAGTATTTT
TRBV7-9	TRBJ2-7	.	.	CASSPGATGIYEQYF	TGTGCCAGCAGCCCTGGGGCCACAGGGATCTACGAGCAGTACTTC
TRBV11-2	TRBJ2-5	few	.	CASSPDSPAGETQYF	TGTGCCAGCAGCCCCGACAGCCCGGCTGGGGAGACCCAGTACTTC
TRBV25-1	TRBJ1-4	.	.	CASSAQGTNEKLFF	TGTGCCAGCAGTGCGCAGGGAACTAATGAAAAACTGTTTTTT
TRBV5-4	TRBJ2-1	.	TRBD1	CASSPRSGGLYNEQFF	TGTGCCAGCAGCCCTAGGTCAGGGGGCCTCTACAATGAGCAGTTCTTC
TRBV7-2	TRBJ1-5	.	.	CASSLGGESNQPQHF	TGTGCCAGCAGCTTAGGGGGGGAGAGCAATCAGCCCCAGCATTTT
TRBV18	TRBJ2-1	.	TRBD2	CASSPLALAGGDEQFF	TGTGCCAGCTCACCCCTGGCACTAGCGGGAGGTGATGAGCAGTTCTTC
TRBV25-1	TRBJ2-5	.	.	CASSEISREETQYF	TGTGCCAGCAGTGAGATCAGCAGGGAAGAGACCCAGTACTTC
TRBV6-5	TRBJ2-1	.	.	CASSYYSGARGNEQFF	TGTGCCAGCAGTTACTACTCAGGGGCGAGGGGTAATGAGCAGTTCTTC
TRBV5-4	TRBJ2-7	.	.	CASSLGAPSDPYEQYF	TGTGCCAGCAGCTTGGGGGCTCCCTCAGACCCCTACGAGCAGTACTTC
TRBV14	TRBJ2-1	.	TRBD2	CASSQMGTSSEQFF	TGTGCCAGCAGCCAAATGGGGACTAGTAGTGAGCAGTTCTTC
TRBV5-1	TRBJ1-2	.	.	CASSLGQGGDGYTF	TGCGCCAGCAGCTTGGGCCAGGGAGGCGATGGCTACACCTTC
TRBV6-6	TRBJ1-3	.	TRBD1	CASRPQGNSGNTIYF	TGTGCCAGCAGGCCACAGGGGAATTCTGGAAACACCATATATTTT
TRBV19	TRBJ1-6	.	TRBD1	CASSADRASPLHF	TGTGCCAGTAGTGCGGACAGGGCTTCACCCCTCCACTTT
TRBV19	TRBJ1-6	many	TRBD1	CASSPTGQGANNSPLHF	TGTGCCAGTAGCCCAACCGGACAGGGGGCCAATAATTCACCCCTCCACTTT
TRBV28	TRBJ2-2	.	TRBD1	CATGGPYGELFF	TGTGCCACAGGGGGCCCGTACGGGGAGCTGTTTTTT
TRBV6-5	TRBJ2-1	.	TRBD1	CASRGNRGRINEQFF	TGTGCCAGCAGGGGGAACAGGGGGCGCATCAATGAGCAGTTCTTC
TRBV12-3/TRBV12-4	TRBJ1-2	.	TRBD1	CASSRQGYYGYTF	TGTGCCAGCAGTCGACAGGGATACTATGGCTACACCTTC
TRBV4-3	TRBJ1-6	once	.	CASSQDPNSPLHF	TGCGCCAGCAGCCAAGATCCGAATTCACCCCTCCACTTT
TRBV25-1	TRBJ2-1	.	TRBD2	CASSEIAGGPNEQFF	TGTGCCAGCAGTGAAATAGCGGGGGGGCCCAATGAGCAGTTCTTC
TRBV14	TRBJ2-7	.	.	CASSLLGSSAYEQYF	TGTGCCAGCAGCCTGTTGGGGAGTTCGGCCTACGAGCAGTACTTC
TRBV19	TRBJ2-7	once	TRBD2	CASSIPGGEQYF	TGTGCCAGTAGTATACCGGGGGGGGAGCAGTACTTC
TRBV28	TRBJ1-5	.	TRBD1	CASRPRTGGGNQPQHF	TGTGCCAGCAGACCCAGGACAGGTGGTGGCAATCAGCCCCAGCATTTT
TRBV5-4	TRBJ2-2	.	.	CASSLRQPTGELFF	TGTGCCAGCAGCTTGAGACAGCCCACCGGGGAGCTGTTTTTT
TRBV6-2/TRBV6-3	TRBJ2-3	.	TRBD2	CASSAELAGGLWTDTQYF	TGTGCCAGCAGCGCCGAACTAGCGGGGGGGCTCTGGACAGATACGCAGTATTTT
TRBV7-9	TRBJ2-5	.	.	CASRAGQGTPLAQYF	TGTGCCAGCAGAGCCGGCCAGGGCACTCCCCTGGCCCAGTACTTC
TRBV28	TRBJ1-2	.	.	CASSLQSAGYGYTF	TGTGCCAGCAGTTTACAATCGGCGGGCTATGGCTACACCTTC
TRBV19	TRBJ2-2	.	TRBD1	CASRVTGANTGELFF	TGTGCCAGTAGGGTGACAGGGGCGAACACCGGGGAGCTGTTTTTT
TRBV6-5	TRBJ2-1	.	TRBD2	CASSSGLAGVYEQFF	TGTGCCAGCAGTTCTGGGCTAGCGGGAGTTTATGAGCAGTTCTTC
TRBV7-2	TRBJ2-5	.	.	CASSPLGTGRLDQETQYF	TGTGCCAGCAGCCCCCTTGGAACAGGGCGTCTTGACCAAGAGACCCAGTACTTC
TRBV18	TRBJ1-4	once	.	CASSPRDFGELFF	TGTGCCAGCTCACCTCGGGACTTTGGGGAACTGTTTTTT
TRBV27	TRBJ1-1	.	.	CASSPGDARDTEAFF	TGTGCCAGCAGTCCCGGGGATGCTCGGGACACTGAAGCTTTCTTT
TRBV30	TRBJ2-1	.	.	CAWSVLLNEQFF	TGTGCCTGGAGTGTACTGTTAAATGAGCAGTTCTTC
TRBV7-2	TRBJ2-5	.	TRBD2	CASLGTGTTYGTQYF	TGTGCCAGCCTTGGCACCGGGACTACTTATGGGACCCAGTACTTC
TRBV28	TRBJ2-1	once	TRBD2	CASRTWTSGSYNEQFF	TGTGCCAGCAGAACTTGGACTAGCGGGTCCTACAATGAGCAGTTCTTC
TRBV27	TRBJ1-2	.	.	CASSLNGVGGFRPYGYTF	TGTGCCAGCAGTTTAAATGGGGTGGGGGGTTTTCGGCCCTATGGCTACACCTTC
TRBV6-2/TRBV6-3	TRBJ2-7	.	.	CASSYPQEQYF	TGTGCCAGCAGTTATCCCCAAGAGCAGTACTTC
TRBV3-1/TRBV3-2	TRBJ1-2	few	.	CASSQLADYGYTF	TGTGCCAGCAGCCAACTTGCAGACTATGGCTACACCTTC
TRBV11-3	TRBJ2-1	.	.	CASSLSGPSYNEQFF	TGTGCCAGCAGCTTAAGCGGTCCGTCCTACAATGAGCAGTTCTTC
TRBV2	TRBJ2-5	few	TRBD2	CASKREGKTQYF	TGTGCCAGCAAGCGGGAAGGGAAGACCCAGTACTTC
TRBV19	TRBJ1-3	.	TRBD1	CASSTRDRSSGNTIYF	TGTGCCAGTAGTACCCGGGACAGAAGCTCTGGAAACACCATATATTTT
TRBV5-5	TRBJ1-4	.	.	CASSLGQNEKLFF	TGTGCCAGCAGCTTGGGGCAGAATGAAAAACTGTTTTTT
TRBV4-3	TRBJ2-1	.	.	CASSQDWSRKFF	TGCGCCAGCAGCCAAGATTGGAGTAGGAAGTTCTTC